These 14 T cell receptor beta chains were all obtained from the same sample, sequenced in a study of T cell repertoires in cytomegalovirus infection (dated by TCRdb to between 2018 and 2021). Sequencer: Illumina HiSeq 1500. TCRdb took the public reads, trimmed them with fastp at Q25, ran MiXCR for clone calling and kept in-frame beta chains. CDR3 protein duplicates are merged, each entry listing the most common genes and DNA. The sample table lists a few hundred thousand distinct CDR3 sequences, around a quarter of them with a count of one. 13% of the sample is held by the ten biggest clonotypes. The specimen sequenced was PBMCs. Receptors originate from a human donor in good health (CMV status not recorded). Some clones in this sample may be carry-over from other donors' samples.

A few counts support this clonotype. The V and J genes are TRBV6-8 and TRBJ2-7; unclear D gene. CDR1 MNHGY and CDR2 SAAAGT come from the germline V gene. The V and J ends lost 4 bases and 3 bases respectively, with 7 bases between them. This CDR3 has 12 residues. CDR3 nucleotides: TGTGCCAGCAGTTTTCCTTTCTACGAGCAGTACTTC. Its protein is CASSFPFYEQYF.

This clonotype was counted between two and nine times. This chain uses TRBV19 with TRBJ1-5; 7 positions agree with TRBD1. The V and J ends lost 6 bases and 4 bases, in that order; junction bases with no gene match: 6. CDR1 and CDR2 (germline): LNHDA, SQIVND (reference sequence). The CDR3 consists of 14 residues. The CDR3 sequence is CASSRQGENQPQHF. The CDR3 DNA follows: TGTGCCAGTAGCAGACAGGGTGAAAATCAGCCCCAGCATTTT.

This clonotype appeared a few times. The chain carries TRBV6-2 or TRBV6-3 and TRBJ2-7; D remains ambiguous. The CDR3 is 13 amino acids. CDR1 MNHEY and CDR2 SVGEGT come from the germline V gene. V was shortened by 3 bases and J by 0 bases, with 6 bases between the two germline ends. The CDR3 spells CASSYGISYEQYF. CDR3 coding DNA: TGTGCCAGCAGTTATGGGATCTCCTACGAGCAGTACTTC.

This clonotype was found a few times. V is TRBV11-3 and J is TRBJ1-1; a weak D match, TRBD1 (5 bases). The CDR3 is 12 residues long. The V end lost 5 bases, the J end lost 8 bases, and 12 bases lay between the germline ends. Germline CDR1 is SGHNT and CDR2 is YENEEA. CDR3 in DNA: TGTGCCAGCAGCCCAAGGGACGGAGAAGCTTTCTTT. Its translation is CASSPRDGEAFF. The entire variable domain, with the rest obtained from reference TRBV11-3 and TRBJ1-1, is as follows: EAGVVQSPRYKIIEKKQPVAFWCNPISGHNTLYWYLQNLGQGPELLIRYENEEAVDDSQLPKDRFSAERLKGVDSTLKIQPAELGDSAVYLCASSPRDGEAFFGQGTRLTVV.

This clonotype has a handful of counts. The gene calls are TRBV27 and TRBJ2-1; TRBD2 matches at 7 bases. This CDR3 is built from 14 residues. CDR1 MNHEY and CDR2 SMNVEV come from the germline V gene (reference sequence). With 6 bases clipped from V and 10 bases from J, the junction kept 12 bases outside the gene matches. In DNA, the CDR3 is TGTGCCAGCAGAGACCGGGACTACCCGCGAGAGCAGTTCTTC. Its protein product is CASRDRDYPREQFF.

This clonotype was recorded only once. The rearrangement uses TRBV20-1 and TRBJ1-5, with unresolved D. CDR1 is DFQATT and CDR2 is SNEGSKA in the germline V gene (reference sequence). V lost 6 bases, J lost 6 bases, and 27 bases lay in between. This CDR3 comprises 17 residues. Here the CDR3 DNA reads TGCAGTGCAGAAGCTCTGGACCCGCGGGAGGATGTTCAGCCCCAGCATTTT. Protein product: CSAEALDPREDVQPQHF.

The chain has TRBV7-2 and TRBJ2-7; 8 positions match TRBD1. Germline V gene lookup returns CDR1 SGHTA and CDR2 FQGNSA. With V trimmed by 5 bases and J by 2 bases, 5 bases remained unmatched. The CDR3 sequence is 14 residues long. The CDR3 DNA reads as TGTGCCAGCAGCCTAGTGACAGGGGCCTACGAGCAGTACTTC. This sequence encodes CASSLVTGAYEQYF. Full variable domain (remainder filled in from reference TRBV7-2 and TRBJ2-7): GAGVSQSPSNKVTEKGKDVELRCDPISGHTALYWYRQSLGQGLEFLIYFQGNSAPDKSGLPSDRFSAERTGGSVSTLTIQRTQQEDSAVYLCASSLVTGAYEQYFGPGTRLTVT.

The V call is TRBV3-1, the J call TRBJ2-5; D gene ambiguous. The germline gives CDR1 LGHDT, CDR2 YNNKEL (reference sequence). Trimming cost V 2 bases and J 0 bases, with 10 bases left between them. CDR3 length: 15 amino acids. DNA for the CDR3: TGTGCCAGCAGCCAAACAAGGGCGTACCAAGAGACCCAGTACTTC. It specifies CASSQTRAYQETQYF.

The chain employs TRBV19 and TRBJ1-2, with D uncertain. Germline CDR1 is LNHDA and CDR2 is SQIVND (reference sequence). V was clipped by 5 bases and J by 9 bases, with 16 bases between them. The CDR3 runs 13 residues. In DNA, the CDR3 is TGTGCCAGTAGTTCCCGCCGGTCTAGCCGCTACACCTTC. Amino acid sequence: CASSSRRSSRYTF.

This clonotype was observed a few times. This chain joins TRBV7-9 and TRBJ1-1, with D possibly TRBD1 on 5 matching bases. Trimming took off 4 bases at V and 3 bases at J, with 12 bases between the two ends. Looked up from germline, CDR1 is SEHNR and CDR2 is FQNEAQ (reference sequence). CDR3 length equals 14 residues. This CDR3 reads CASSYRLQDTEAFF. CDR3 nucleotides: TGTGCCAGCAGCTATCGGTTACAGGACACTGAAGCTTTCTTT.

J is TRBJ2-3 and V is TRBV5-4; 8 bases are shared with TRBD1. This CDR3 has 15 amino acids. The germline V gene encodes CDR1 SGHNT and CDR2 YYREEE (reference sequence). J gave up 5 bases and V 2 bases, and 7 bases lay outside the gene matches. This CDR3 is CASSLGGQAVDTQYF. In DNA form, the CDR3 reads TGTGCCAGCAGCTTAGGGGGACAGGCAGTAGATACGCAGTATTTT.

This chain links TRBV12-3 or TRBV12-4 with TRBJ2-1; 7 nucleotides align to TRBD2. CDR3 size: 14 residues. V was clipped by 9 bases and J by 4 bases; unmatched bases: 9. The CDR3 loop is CASGEGGPYNEQFF. CDR3 nucleotides: TGTGCCAGTGGGGAGGGAGGGCCTTACAATGAGCAGTTCTTC.

This clonotype was seen a few times. The J gene is TRBJ2-7, the V gene TRBV7-8; 9 positions match TRBD2. The ends lost 0 bases at V and 2 bases at J; junction bases unmatched: 14. Germline V CDR1 and CDR2: SGHVS, FQNEAQ. The CDR3 extends over 19 amino acids. For the CDR3, the DNA is TGTGCCAGCAGCTTAGCATGGCGGGGGGGGGGTCCCAGCACCTACGAGCAGTACTTC. Translating gives CASSLAWRGGGPSTYEQYF.

The V gene is TRBV12-3 or TRBV12-4, the J gene TRBJ1-2; D might be TRBD1 (6 bases). This CDR3 spans 15 amino acids. The V gene lost 1 base and the J gene lost 0 bases, with 9 bases spanning the gap. CDR3 nucleotides: TGTGCCAGCAGTTTAGGGGGGCTAGCTAACTATGGCTACACCTTC. This gives the protein CASSLGGLANYGYTF.